This TCR beta chain was retrieved from a study of T cell responses to AZD1222 COVID-19 vaccine. A single count supports this clone. This CDR3 is 13 amino acids long. V was cut by 2 bases and J by 4 bases, with 8 bases left in between. Per the germline V gene, CDR1 is MDHEN and CDR2 is SYDVKM. TCRdb keeps only in-frame clones here, not all; method: immunoSEQ multiplex PCR. Among some 81,000 clones listed, approximately 85% were seen once. The chain couples TRBV28 to TRBJ1-2; D perhaps matches TRBD1 (5 bases). This receptor was obtained from an adult who received the AZD1222 COVID-19 vaccine. Sample: peripheral blood, taken 28 days after the second AZD1222 dose. The CDR3 bases are TGTGCCAGCAGTTTAACCGGGACCTATGGCTACACCTTC. It specifies CASSLTGTYGYTF.